Listed here is a single TCR beta chain. Its antigen has not been determined. Base quality data are lacking; no much larger clone is found one base away. To sequence the TCRbeta CDR3 region, genomic DNA was isolated from the sorted cells. TCRbeta CDR3 regions were sequenced using the immunoSEQ Assay. Drawn from immuneACCESS, this table holds only the in-frame rearrangements with V and J called that TCRdb kept. Clones are partly lost; checked studies trace under half to an unresolved V gene and leave the rest unexplained. The sample table contains about 58,000 clones; only one count was recorded for 86% of them. Approximately 1% of the sample is in the top ten clones. The trial excluded patients who had a history of autoimmune disease or who were on systemic immunosuppression. In every dose cohort, peripheral blood was drawn for TCR sequencing at baseline, cycle 4 day 1, and cycle 7 day 1. Samples came from an open-label, multicenter, first-in-human phase I dose-escalation trial of ivuxolimab. Adults with locally advanced or metastatic melanoma, renal cell, hepatocellular, or head and neck squamous cell carcinoma were enrolled in the trial. Before TCR sequencing, CD4+ T cells and CD8+ T cells from peripheral blood were sorted into separate populations.

These data come from a study of OX40 agonist ivuxolimab in advanced cancers. As for the study more broadly: Ivuxolimab was a fully human IgG2 agonistic monoclonal antibody targeting the costimulatory receptor OX40 (CD134). Intravenous ivuxolimab was administered to patients every 2 weeks at six dose levels: 0.01, 0.1, 0.3, 1.5, 3 and 10 mg/kg. Of the approximately 54 dose-escalation patients, hepatocellular carcinoma was present in approximately 20, melanoma in approximately 15, renal cell carcinoma in 9 and head and neck cancer in 9. The dose-escalation cohort was 82.7% male with a mean age of roughly 62 years, ranging from about 23 to 85. Patients were allowed to have had prior anti-PD-1, anti-PD-L1 or anti-CTLA-4 therapy, and around 41% of the dose-escalation patients had previously received checkpoint inhibitors. Three dose-escalation patients achieved partial responses, one with hepatocellular carcinoma and two with cutaneous melanoma. Peripheral TCRbeta sequencing was intended to test whether TCR sequence diversity was altered and clonal T-cell expansion was caused by ivuxolimab. The monotherapy dose-escalation portion (N ≈ 52 patients) of the phase I ivuxolimab trial is reported in the paper. General study outcomes and caveats: At doses of 0.1 to 3.0 mg/kg, clonal expansion of both CD4+ and CD8+ blood T cells was observed from baseline to week 6. Low levels of normalized T-cell clonal expansion were also seen in some patients who did not respond. After ivuxolimab, more expanded clones were found on average in CD8+ T cells than in CD4+ T cells. Which antigens the clonally expanded peripheral T cells were specific for was not determined. In partial responders in the 0.1-3.0 mg/kg groups, normalized peripheral clonal expansion was found to be among the lowest, especially among CD8+ T cells.

Based on the germline V gene (reference sequence), the CDR1 and CDR2 sequences are MNHEY and SMNVEV. Including cysteine and phenylalanine, the CDR3 has 13 amino acids. The DNA shown is the 39-base CDR3, in frame from base 1. V and J lose 3 bases and 5 bases, and a span of 10 bases separates them. The sequences come from CD4+ or CD8+ T cells sorted from blood, collected in a trial of the OX40 agonist ivuxolimab. The sequence is built from TRBV27 and TRBJ2-5, with the D gene not clear enough to name. The receptor comes from an adult with an advanced solid tumor such as melanoma, head and neck, liver or kidney cancer. The DNA sequence is TGTGCCAGCAGTTTTGGACGCAGGGAGACCCAGTACTTC. Translated, it gives CASSFGRRETQYF.